The 27 T cell receptor beta chains below come from one sample, sequenced in a study of T cells in Graves' hyperthyroidism and ophthalmopathy (dated by TCRdb to about 2019). Libraries came from multiplex PCR. TCRdb shows the sequencer as Illumina HiSeq 2000. The TCR beta CDR3 regions were amplified from the RNA transcripts. For the first round of RT-PCR on the TCR CDR3, the HTBI primer set was used together with the Qiagen OneStep RT-PCR kit. In TCRdb, the public reads were trimmed at Q25 with fastp and aligned with MiXCR, with productive beta chains retained. Rows are unified per CDR3 protein, each entry keeping the most common DNA and genes. This sample is represented by hundreds of thousands of distinct CDR3 sequences; just under 45% of them were singletons. Of the sample, less than 9% is held by the ten largest clones. The sequencing input was peripheral blood or thyroid tissue (not recorded which). The receptors here all came from an adult man with Graves' disease, either hyperthyroidism or ophthalmopathy (not recorded which).

CDR3 region: CASSGRVNHNEQFF. As DNA, the CDR3 is TGTGCCAGCAGCGGGAGGGTTAATCACAATGAGCAGTTCTTC. J is TRBJ2-7 and V is TRBV9; perhaps TRBD2 as D (6 bases). The DNA end is more similar to TRBJ2-1, so the J call may be wrong. The CDR3 length is 14 residues. The germline gives CDR1 SGDLS, CDR2 YYNGEE.

The V gene is TRBV20-1, the J gene TRBJ1-3; tentative D call: TRBD1 (6 bases). The CDR3 sequence is 14 residues long. Trimming took 0 bases from V and 4 from J, leaving 10 bases between them. The germline CDR1 and CDR2 sequences are DFQATT and SNEGSKA (reference sequence). The CDR3, as DNA: TGCAGTGCTAGAGACCAGGGGATCGGAAACACCATATATTTT. Its protein is CSARDQGIGNTIYF.

This clonotype was seen repeatedly, ten times or more. The chain uses TRBV5-1 and TRBJ1-2, with TRBD1 as a possible D gene (5 bases). The germline gives CDR1 SGHRS, CDR2 YFSETQ. Trimming removed 0 bases from V and 4 bases from J, with 13 bases in between. CDR3 size: 15 residues. This CDR3 is CASSLVDRPSYGYTF. For the CDR3, the DNA is TGCGCCAGCAGCTTGGTCGACAGACCATCCTATGGCTACACCTTC.

This clonotype was recorded only once. The V gene is TRBV24-1, the J gene TRBJ2-5; 7 bases fit TRBD2. Per the germline V gene, CDR1 is KGHDR and CDR2 is SFDVKD. This CDR3 spans 14 amino acids. Trimming removed 6 bases from V and 5 bases from J; junction bases left unmatched: 8. As DNA, the CDR3 is TGTGCCACCAGTAGGGCTAGCGGTCCGGAGACCCAGTACTTC. This translates into CATSRASGPETQYF.

The CDR3 reads CASSERRTRGAYEQYF. The CDR3 DNA sequence: TGTGCCAGCAGTGAACGGCGTACTAGAGGGGCCTACGAGCAGTACTTC. V usage is TRBV25-1 and J usage is TRBJ2-7, with D possibly called TRBD1 or TRBD2 (5 bases each). The germline V and J ends were trimmed by 2 bases and 2 bases, with 16 bases remaining between them. This CDR3 contains 16 residues. Germline CDR1 MGHDK, CDR2 SYGVNS.

The rearrangement joins TRBV12-3 or TRBV12-4 to TRBJ1-2, with 9 nucleotides matching TRBD1. This CDR3 has 15 amino acids. Germline trimming cut 6 bases from V and 7 bases from J; bases unmatched to any gene: 12. The CDR3 loop reads CASSYSGTGQLGYTF. For the CDR3, the DNA is TGTGCCAGCAGCTATTCCGGGACAGGGCAGCTTGGCTACACCTTC.

This clonotype has a handful of counts. The V gene is TRBV4-1, the J gene TRBJ1-6; D is uncertain. CDR3 length: 15 residues. Trimming took 0 bases from V and 4 from J, leaving 7 bases between them. The germline V gene encodes CDR1 MGHRA and CDR2 YSYEKL. Here the CDR3 DNA reads TGCGCCAGCAGCCAAGATCGGGGTTATAATTCACCCCTCCACTTT. The encoded protein is CASSQDRGYNSPLHF.

For this clonotype: It may be a read error: a sequence one base away is much more abundant. The chain combines TRBV2 with TRBJ1-5, with D perhaps matching TRBD1 (5 bases). There are 14 residues in the CDR3. CDR1 is SNHLY and CDR2 is FYNNEI in the germline V gene. Trimming took 6 bases from V and 9 from J, leaving 18 bases between them. The CDR3 bases are TGTGCCAGCAGGCCTGAGGGCAGGGCCCGGCCCCAGCATTTT. Protein: CASRPEGRARPQHF.

The genes are TRBV20-1 and TRBJ2-5; 7 positions agree with TRBD1. The CDR3 loop spans 13 amino acids. The germline V gene encodes CDR1 DFQATT and CDR2 SNEGSKA (reference sequence). V shed 5 bases, J shed 2 bases, and the junction held 5 bases outside the gene matches. CDR3 DNA sequence: TGCAGTGCTGAGACAGGGATTCAAGAGACCCAGTACTTC. Translation: CSAETGIQETQYF.

In the case of this clonotype: This is likely a read error, given that the CDR3 carries no conserved phenylalanine or tryptophan at its end. V usage is TRBV3-1 and J usage is TRBJ2-5; D remains ambiguous. The CDR3 sequence is 11 residues long. V lost 3 bases, J lost 5 bases, and 4 bases lay in between. Germline assignment: CDR1 LGHDT and CDR2 YNNKEL (reference sequence). DNA for the CDR3: TGTGCCAGCAGCCAGTTGGAGACCCAGTACTCC. This sequence encodes CASSQLETQYS.

The chain uses TRBV5-6 and TRBJ1-2; the match to TRBD1 covers 7 bases. The germline V gene encodes CDR1 SGHDT and CDR2 YYEEEE. J gave up 6 bases and V 4 bases, and 12 bases lay outside the gene matches. The CDR3 is made up of 15 amino acids. The CDR3 is CASSRLAGTAHGYTF. CDR3 nucleotides: TGTGCCAGCAGCCGACTAGCCGGGACAGCTCATGGCTACACCTTC.

This clonotype has a count of ten or more. The genes are TRBV2 and TRBJ2-5, with D possibly TRBD1 on 5 matching bases. Germline V CDR1 and CDR2: SNHLY, FYNNEI. CDR3 length: 14 residues. Trimming cost V 6 bases and J 5 bases, with 16 bases left between them. CDR3 sequence reads: CASRETQVGETQYF. Here the CDR3 DNA reads TGTGCCAGCAGAGAGACACAGGTGGGGGAGACCCAGTACTTC.

In this sample, this clonotype turned up a few times. The V and J genes are TRBV7-4 and TRBJ1-1; D perhaps matches TRBD1 (5 bases). This CDR3 contains 15 residues. V was shortened by 5 bases and J by 3 bases, with 16 bases between the two germline ends. Germline CDR1 and CDR2: SGHVT and SQSDAQ. CDR3 amino acids: CASSVRKRGDTEAFF. For the CDR3, the DNA is TGTGCCAGCAGCGTGCGTAAAAGGGGCGACACTGAAGCTTTCTTT.

The V call is TRBV2, the J call TRBJ1-5; weak D call: TRBD1 (5 bases). The CDR3 spans 17 residues. V was clipped by 5 bases and J by 2 bases, with 19 bases between them. Germline V gene data show CDR1 as SNHLY and CDR2 as FYNNEI. The CDR3 coding sequence is TGTGCCAGCAGTATTGTCTCGGGGCAGGGCCGCAATCAGCCCCAGCATTTT. Translating it yields CASSIVSGQGRNQPQHF.

This chain uses TRBV2 with TRBJ2-7, with D maybe TRBD2 (6 bases). The CDR3 has 11 amino acids. V was cut by 5 bases and J by 8 bases, with 10 bases left in between. From germline, CDR1 is SNHLY and CDR2 FYNNEI. The CDR3, as DNA: TGTGCCAGCAGTTGGAGGGGACAGCAGTACTTC. Amino acid sequence: CASSWRGQQYF.

This clonotype occurred a few times. The chain recombines TRBV11-2 with TRBJ1-2; possibly TRBD1 for D (5 bases). CDR3 length: 16 residues. V was trimmed by 0 bases and J by 2 bases, leaving 13 bases between them. Germline V gene data show CDR1 as SGHAT and CDR2 as FQNNGV. CDR3 sequence (DNA): TGTGCCAGCAGCTTAGAGCCGGGACGCAGGAACTATGGCTACACCTTC. This gives the protein CASSLEPGRRNYGYTF.

The chain links TRBV7-9 to TRBJ2-7; TRBD1 matches 9 bases. The J segment lost 3 bases and the V segment lost 8 bases, leaving 8 bases of the junction unmatched. The germline V gene has CDR1 SEHNR and CDR2 FQNEAQ (reference sequence). This CDR3 spans 14 amino acids. The DNA for the CDR3 is TGTGCCAGCTCCCCCGGACAGGGGAACTACGAGCAGTACTTC. Translated: CASSPGQGNYEQYF.

The rearrangement uses TRBV7-2 and TRBJ2-7; 16 bases are a match to TRBD2. The V gene end was trimmed by 5 bases and the J gene end by 2 bases; junction bases not matched to a gene: 6. Germline V gene sequence: CDR1 SGHTA, CDR2 FQGNSA. The CDR3 totals 17 residues. CDR3 sequence reads: CASSRPGLAGGPYEQYF. The CDR3 nucleotides are TGTGCCAGCAGCAGACCGGGACTAGCGGGAGGGCCCTACGAGCAGTACTTC. Combining the CDR3 with reference TRBV7-2 and TRBJ2-7 gives the whole variable domain GAGVSQSPSNKVTEKGKDVELRCDPISGHTALYWYRQSLGQGLEFLIYFQGNSAPDKSGLPSDRFSAERTGGSVSTLTIQRTQQEDSAVYLCASSRPGLAGGPYEQYFGPGTRLTVT.

This clonotype was found once. The V call is TRBV2, the J call TRBJ1-2; D gene uncertain. The CDR3 is 13 amino acids. Trimming took 8 bases from V and 2 from J, leaving 12 bases between them. Germline CDR1 is SNHLY and CDR2 is FYNNEI. CDR3 in amino acids: CASLGGGNYGYTF. DNA for the CDR3: TGTGCCAGCCTGGGTGGAGGGAACTATGGCTACACCTTC.

V is TRBV2 and J is TRBJ1-1; D is perhaps TRBD1 (5 bases). There are 14 residues in the CDR3. Germline V lookup: CDR1 SNHLY, CDR2 FYNNEI. Deletions cut 6 bases from V and 8 bases from J, with 19 bases between. CDR3 in amino acids: CASSSQGPSVEAFF. CDR3 coding DNA: TGTGCCAGCAGCTCGCAGGGTCCAAGTGTCGAAGCTTTCTTT. Complete variable domain (other parts from reference TRBV2 and TRBJ1-1): EPEVTQTPSHQVTQMGQEVILRCVPISNHLYFYWYRQILGQKVEFLVSFYNNEISEKSEIFDDQFSVERPDGSNFTLKIRSTKLEDSAMYFCASSSQGPSVEAFFGQGTRLTVV.

This clonotype has just a few counts. The genes are TRBV11-2 and TRBJ2-5; no definite D call. Trimming stripped 5 bases from V and 1 base from J, with 11 bases between. The CDR3 has 14 residues. Germline CDR1 is SGHAT and CDR2 is FQNNGV. The CDR3 loop is CASSRSYSQETQYF. The CDR3 DNA reads as TGTGCCAGCAGCCGGAGCTACTCCCAAGAGACCCAGTACTTC.

This rearrangement joins TRBV6-5 to TRBJ1-3; TRBD1 is a possible D gene (5 bases). The CDR3 length is 16 residues. The ends were cut back, 3 bases at V and 4 bases at J, with 16 bases in the middle. The V gene's germline CDR1 is MNHEY and CDR2 SVGAGI. DNA of the CDR3: TGTGCCAGCAGTTATCGGGGACCATCATCAGGAAACACCATATATTTT. Its protein is CASSYRGPSSGNTIYF.

The chain has TRBV7-9 and TRBJ1-4, with 10 bases identical to TRBD1. This CDR3 is built from 13 residues. Losses at the gene ends were 6 bases for V and 13 bases for J; bases not matched to a gene: 8. CDR1 and CDR2 (germline): SEHNR, FQNEAQ (reference sequence). The CDR3 coding sequence is TGTGCCAGCAGTTTACCGGGACAGGGGCGACTGTTTTTT. This sequence encodes CASSLPGQGRLFF.

The chain couples TRBV19 to TRBJ1-5; the D is unclear. The length of the CDR3 is 16 residues. Looked up from germline, CDR1 is LNHDA and CDR2 is SQIVND (reference sequence). Between the trimmed V and J ends, which lost 6 bases and 2 bases, there was a span of 17 bases. The CDR3 DNA follows: TGTGCCAGTAGGAACGTAGGGAGAAGGGGCAATCAGCCCCAGCATTTT. As protein: CASRNVGRRGNQPQHF. Full variable domain (missing parts from reference TRBV19 and TRBJ1-5): DGGITQSPKYLFRKEGQNVTLSCEQNLNHDAMYWYRQDPGQGLRLIYYSQIVNDFQKGDIAEGYSVSREKKESFPLTVTSAQKNPTAFYLCASRNVGRRGNQPQHFGDGTRLSIL.

The genes are TRBV12-3 or TRBV12-4 and TRBJ1-2; D remains ambiguous. The V end was cut by 4 bases, the J end by 8 bases, with 11 bases between. The CDR3 contains 12 residues. CDR3: CASSSDRKGYTF. CDR3 bases: TGTGCCAGCAGTTCTGATAGAAAAGGCTACACCTTC.

This clonotype was seen ten or more times. The chain couples TRBV7-9 to TRBJ1-6; unclear D gene. The CDR3 spans 14 residues. Trimming removed 5 bases at V and 6 bases at J, with 11 bases between. The V gene's germline CDR1 is SEHNR and CDR2 FQNEAQ (reference sequence). CDR3: CASSRKSGNSPLHF. The CDR3, as DNA: TGTGCCAGCAGCCGCAAAAGCGGTAATTCACCCCTCCACTTT.

This clonotype was seen a handful of times. V gene TRBV9 combines with J gene TRBJ2-2; 10 nucleotides agree with TRBD1. V trimming: 3 bases; J trimming: 4 bases; junction bases outside the gene matches: 6. Germline CDR1 and CDR2: SGDLS and YYNGEE. This CDR3 comprises 16 residues. This chain's CDR3 is CASSEGGTGATGELFF. The CDR3 DNA sequence: TGTGCCAGCAGCGAGGGCGGGACAGGGGCCACCGGGGAGCTGTTTTTT.